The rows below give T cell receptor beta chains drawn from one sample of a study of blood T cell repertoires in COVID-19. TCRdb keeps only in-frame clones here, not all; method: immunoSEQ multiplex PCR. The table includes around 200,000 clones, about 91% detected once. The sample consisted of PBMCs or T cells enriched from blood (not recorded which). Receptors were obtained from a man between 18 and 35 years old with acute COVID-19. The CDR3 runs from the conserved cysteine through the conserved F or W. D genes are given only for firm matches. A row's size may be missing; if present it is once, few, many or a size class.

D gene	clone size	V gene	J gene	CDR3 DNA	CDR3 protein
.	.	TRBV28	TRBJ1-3	TGTGCCAGCAGTTTAGGGGACTCCAGCTCTGGAAACACCATATATTTT	CASSLGDSSSGNTIYF
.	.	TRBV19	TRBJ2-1	TGTGCCAGTAGTACGGGACTGCAATCCTACAATGAGCAGTTCTTC	CASSTGLQSYNEQFF
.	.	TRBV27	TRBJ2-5	TGTGCCAGCAGTTTATCCTTACAAGAGACCCAGTACTTC	CASSLSLQETQYF
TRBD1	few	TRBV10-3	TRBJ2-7	TGTGCCATCAGTGACCCGACAGGGAGCGAGCAGTACTTC	CAISDPTGSEQYF
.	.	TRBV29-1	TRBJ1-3	TGCAGCGTCGGCCTGGAGTCTGGAAACACCATATATTTT	CSVGLESGNTIYF
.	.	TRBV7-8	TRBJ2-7	TGTGCCAGCAGATTTGCGGGGTCTAGCTCCTACGAGCAGTACTTC	CASRFAGSSSYEQYF
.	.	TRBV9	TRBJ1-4	TGTGCCAGCAGCGGATCATCAGGGGTGAATGAAAAACTGTTTTTT	CASSGSSGVNEKLFF
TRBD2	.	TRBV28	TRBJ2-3	TGTGCCAGCAGTTCCACTAGCGGAACCACAGATACGCAGTATTTT	CASSSTSGTTDTQYF
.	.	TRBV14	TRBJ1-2	TGTGCCAGCAGCCAAGCCGATCGAGGAGGGAGCGGCTACACCTTC	CASSQADRGGSGYTF
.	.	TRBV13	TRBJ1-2	TGTGCCAGCAGCACCACCGGGGTTGGAGGCTACACCTTC	CASSTTGVGGYTF
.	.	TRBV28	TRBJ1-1	TGTGCCAGCCGCTGGAGGGACCTTGAAGCTTTCTTT	CASRWRDLEAFF
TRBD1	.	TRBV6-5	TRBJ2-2	TGTGCCAGCAGACCCTCCGGGACAGGACCCGGGGAGCTGTTTTTT	CASRPSGTGPGELFF
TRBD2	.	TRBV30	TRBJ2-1	TGTGCCTGGTCCGCGGGAGGGCCCGATGAGCAGTTCTTC	CAWSAGGPDEQFF
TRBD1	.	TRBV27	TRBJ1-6	TGTGCCAGCAGTTTTGGGGACAGTTATAATTCACCCCTCCACTTT	CASSFGDSYNSPLHF
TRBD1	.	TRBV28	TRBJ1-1	TGTGCCAGCAGGGTAACAGGGGTTGGGGACACTGAAGCTTTCTTT	CASRVTGVGDTEAFF
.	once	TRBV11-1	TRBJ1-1	TGTGCCAGCAGCCTCCTCAGGGGATCAGGAGACACTGAAGCTTTCTTT	CASSLLRGSGDTEAFF
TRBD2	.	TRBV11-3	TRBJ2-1	TGTGCCAGCAGCCCCCATAGCGGGGAGCAGTTCTTC	CASSPHSGEQFF
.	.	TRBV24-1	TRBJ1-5	TGTGCCACCAGTGACGCAGGCCACAATCAGCCCCAGCATTTT	CATSDAGHNQPQHF
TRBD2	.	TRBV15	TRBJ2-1	TGTGCCACCAGCAGAGAAATAATAGCGGGACCGCCAAAGTCGGATGAGCAGTTCTTC	CATSREIIAGPPKSDEQFF
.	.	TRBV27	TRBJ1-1	TGTGCCAGCAGTTTACGGGGGGGCCACACTGAAGCTTTCTTT	CASSLRGGHTEAFF
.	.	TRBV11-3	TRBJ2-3	TGTGCCAGCAGCCCCGCTAGGGGGTCCGGAGATACGCAGTATTTT	CASSPARGSGDTQYF
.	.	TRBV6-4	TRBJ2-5	TGTGCCAGCAGTGTGTCAGTCTGGGAGACCCAGTACTTC	CASSVSVWETQYF
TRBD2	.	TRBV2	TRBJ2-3	TGTGCCAGCAGTGCTACTAGCGGGAGCACAGATACGCAGTATTTT	CASSATSGSTDTQYF
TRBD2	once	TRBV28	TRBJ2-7	TGTGCCAGTAGGAGAGGGACTATCCGTTACGAGCAGTACTTC	CASRRGTIRYEQYF
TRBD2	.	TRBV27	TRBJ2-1	TGTGCCAGCAGTTTAGGGACTAGCTTCAATGAGCAGTTCTTC	CASSLGTSFNEQFF
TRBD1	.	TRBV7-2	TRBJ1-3	TGTGCCAGCAGCTGGACAGGTGGGAGAGGGCTCTCTGGAAACACCATATATTTT	CASSWTGGRGLSGNTIYF
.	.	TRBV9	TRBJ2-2	TGTGCCAGCAGCCCCCCCACGGGAGTAGGGACCGGGGAGCTGTTTTTT	CASSPPTGVGTGELFF